Below are 16 T cell receptor beta chains sequenced from a single sample in a study of blood T cell repertoires in COVID-19. Assay: immunoSEQ multiplex PCR; the TCRdb copy retains only in-frame clones and omits some. The sample contains 110,000 or so clones, roughly 80% of which appear only once. The sample taken for sequencing was peripheral blood. These TCRs come from a woman aged 55-75 years with acute or convalescent COVID-19.

The CDR3 region is CASSPDRVHGNTIYF. The CDR3 DNA reads TGTGCCAGCAGCCCTGACAGGGTTCATGGAAACACCATATATTTT. The rearrangement joins TRBV16 to TRBJ1-3, with 7 positions matching TRBD1. Germline values: CDR1 KGHSY, CDR2 FQNENV. The CDR3 is 15 amino acids. J gave up 3 bases and V 4 bases, and 6 bases lay outside the gene matches.

CDR3 sequence (DNA): TGTGCCAGCAGCGCTGGACAGGGGAGAGGCTACACCTTC. Its translation is CASSAGQGRGYTF. The chain carries TRBV2 and TRBJ1-2, with 9 bases matching TRBD1. The ends lost 6 bases at V and 8 bases at J; junction bases unmatched: 7. The CDR3 contains 13 residues. CDR1 is SNHLY, CDR2 FYNNEI, per germline. Combining the CDR3 with reference TRBV2 and TRBJ1-2 gives the whole variable domain EPEVTQTPSHQVTQMGQEVILRCVPISNHLYFYWYRQILGQKVEFLVSFYNNEISEKSEIFDDQFSVERPDGSNFTLKIRSTKLEDSAMYFCASSAGQGRGYTFGSGTRLTVV.

The chain links TRBV5-5 to TRBJ1-5; unclear D gene. This CDR3 is built from 14 residues. The V and J ends lost 0 bases and 6 bases respectively, with 10 bases between them. Germline V CDR1 and CDR2: SGHKS, YYEKEE (reference sequence). The CDR3, as DNA: TGTGCCAGCAGCTTGGAGTTGGCGGGTCAGCCCCAGCATTTT. It translates to CASSLELAGQPQHF. Supplemented by reference TRBV5-5 and TRBJ1-5, the full variable domain reads DAGVTQSPTHLIKTRGQQVTLRCSPISGHKSVSWYQQVLGQGPQFIFQYYEKEERGRGNFPDRFSARQFPNYSSELNVNALLLGDSALYLCASSLELAGQPQHFGDGTRLSIL.

This rearrangement joins TRBV24-1 to TRBJ2-2; D might be TRBD1 (5 bases). Trimming removed 9 bases at V and 5 bases at J, with 12 bases between. The CDR3 contains 13 residues. The germline V gene encodes CDR1 KGHDR and CDR2 SFDVKD. In DNA form, the CDR3 reads TGTGCCACCCAGGGTTTCGGTACCGGGGAGCTGTTTTTT. This gives the protein CATQGFGTGELFF.

This chain uses TRBV2 with TRBJ1-5; D ambiguous. This CDR3 spans 14 amino acids. CDR1 and CDR2 from the germline V gene are SNHLY and FYNNEI. V lost 6 bases and J 0 bases, leaving 9 bases between the germline ends. The CDR3 region has the DNA TGTGCCAGCAGGGAGACGGTTAGCAATCAGCCCCAGCATTTT. Translation gives CASRETVSNQPQHF.

The chain carries TRBV28 and TRBJ2-3; no clear D. With 2 bases removed from V and 2 bases from J, the gap between germline ends came to 11 bases. Per germline, CDR1 MDHEN and CDR2 SYDVKM. The CDR3 is made up of 15 amino acids. The CDR3 here is CASSLRDHYTDTQYF. In DNA, the CDR3 is TGTGCCAGCAGTTTAAGAGACCACTACACAGATACGCAGTATTTT.

This clone was observed a handful of times. This rearrangement joins TRBV7-6 to TRBJ1-1, with D unresolved. CDR3 length: 17 amino acids. Between the trimmed V and J ends, which lost 5 bases and 1 base, there was a span of 20 bases. Germline V gene data show CDR1 as SGHVS and CDR2 as FNYEAQ. The CDR3 nucleotides are TGTGCCAGCAGCCCCCCGGAGGTAGACACCCCGAACACTGAAGCTTTCTTT. As protein: CASSPPEVDTPNTEAFF.

V and J are TRBV18 and TRBJ1-1, with D perhaps matching TRBD1 (6 bases). The germline gives CDR1 KGHSH, CDR2 LQKENI. CDR3 length: 12 residues. Trimming left V 4 bases short and J 5 bases short, with 8 bases between. CDR3 region: CASSQGGTEAFF. CDR3 bases: TGTGCCAGCTCACAGGGGGGGACTGAAGCTTTCTTT.

This chain connects TRBV10-1 to TRBJ2-1; 9 nucleotides line up with TRBD2. Germline lookup yields CDR1 WNHNN and CDR2 SYGVQD (reference sequence). With 1 base clipped from V and 0 bases from J, the junction kept 7 bases outside the gene matches. This CDR3 has 18 amino acids. This CDR3 reads CASSELAGAYSSYNEQFF. The CDR3 region has the DNA TGCGCCAGCAGTGAGTTAGCGGGGGCCTATTCCTCCTACAATGAGCAGTTCTTC.

This chain joins TRBV18 and TRBJ1-1; D ambiguous. The ends were cut back, 6 bases at V and 3 bases at J, with 11 bases in the middle. CDR1 is KGHSH and CDR2 is LQKENI in the germline V gene. This CDR3 contains 13 residues. The CDR3 DNA follows: TGTGCCAGCTCCCCATCCGGGTACACTGAAGCTTTCTTT. Translated: CASSPSGYTEAFF.

This clone was detected only a few times. The V gene is TRBV7-2, the J gene TRBJ2-3; D gene ambiguous. CDR1 and CDR2 (germline): SGHTA, FQGNSA. The CDR3 is 13 amino acids. Trimming pared 5 bases from V and 7 bases from J, leaving 13 bases between. This chain's CDR3 is CASSPSQVNTQYF. CDR3 coding DNA: TGTGCCAGCAGCCCCTCCCAGGTGAATACGCAGTATTTT.

This chain uses TRBV9 with TRBJ1-2; tentative D call: TRBD1 (6 bases). V was cut by 3 bases and J by 4 bases, with 13 bases left in between. Germline lookup yields CDR1 SGDLS and CDR2 YYNGEE. The CDR3 loop spans 14 amino acids. CDR3 amino acids: CASSADSLGYGYTF. For the CDR3, the DNA is TGTGCCAGCAGCGCGGACAGTCTAGGCTATGGCTACACCTTC.

This clone appeared once. The chain is built from TRBV28 and TRBJ2-7; a possible D gene is TRBD2 (5 bases). The V and J ends lost 7 bases and 5 bases respectively, with 12 bases between them. CDR3 length: 12 amino acids. The germline gives CDR1 MDHEN, CDR2 SYDVKM. The CDR3 nucleotides read TGTGCCAGCACCGGACGGAGGAACGAGCAGTACTTC. Amino acids: CASTGRRNEQYF.

V and J are TRBV7-2 and TRBJ2-1; D remains unclear. Germline CDR1 and CDR2: SGHTA and FQGNSA. The CDR3 runs to 13 residues. The V end lost 3 bases, the J end lost 10 bases, and 13 bases lay between the germline ends. CDR3 in amino acids: CASSFFSAQEQFF. The CDR3 DNA follows: TGTGCCAGCAGCTTTTTCTCCGCTCAGGAGCAGTTCTTC.

V is TRBV30 and J is TRBJ2-7; TRBD2 matches at 7 bases. Trimming at V came to 6 bases and at J to 0 bases, leaving 8 bases not matched to a gene. In germline, CDR1 is GTSNPN, CDR2 SVGIG (reference sequence). This CDR3 spans 14 amino acids. DNA of the CDR3: TGTGCCTGCCGAAGGGAGGGGAGCTCCTACGAGCAGTACTTC. Its translation is CACRREGSSYEQYF.

The rearrangement joins TRBV5-4 to TRBJ2-2; 8 bases align to TRBD2. Germline values: CDR1 SGHNT, CDR2 YYREEE (reference sequence). V shed 0 bases, J shed 4 bases, and the junction held 5 bases outside the gene matches. CDR3 length: 16 residues. The CDR3 sequence: CASSLAPLAGTGELFF. CDR3 nucleotides: TGTGCCAGCAGCTTGGCCCCCCTAGCGGGCACCGGGGAGCTGTTTTTT.